The 20 T cell receptor beta chains below all came from one sample that was sequenced in a study of shared clonotypes between healthy human individuals. Positive CCR7 selection of CD45RO-negative cells yielded the naive CD8 cells, and terminally differentiated effector memory CD45RA+ cells were excluded. Clones were read by immunoSEQ multiplex PCR, and TCRdb kept only the in-frame ones, dropping some. This sample has roughly 890,000 clones, with 85% to 95% found just once. The sample consisted of naive CD8+ T cells sorted from blood. The origin of the receptors is a man under 40 in good health.

The V call is TRBV5-1, the J call TRBJ2-1; the match to TRBD1 covers 7 bases. The germline gives CDR1 SGHRS, CDR2 YFSETQ. The CDR3 consists of 18 residues. Trimming took 3 bases from V and 4 from J; bases not matched to a gene: 16. The CDR3 protein is CASSSIGPGTDDYNEQFF. Here the CDR3 DNA reads TGCGCCAGCAGCTCAATAGGCCCCGGGACAGACGATTACAATGAGCAGTTCTTC.

The chain recombines TRBV13 with TRBJ2-1, with no clear D. The CDR3 spans 15 residues. Trimming took off 2 bases at V and 6 bases at J, with 14 bases between the two ends. CDR1 PRHDT and CDR2 FYEKMQ come from the germline V gene (reference sequence). CDR3 DNA: TGTGCCAGCAGCTTAATTAGTGGTCTTGGCAATGAGCAGTTCTTC. This encodes CASSLISGLGNEQFF.

This chain joins TRBV27 and TRBJ2-2, with 11 bases aligning to TRBD2. V shed 7 bases and J 3 bases; nucleotides not matched to a gene: 7. The CDR3 consists of 16 residues. CDR1 is MNHEY, CDR2 SMNVEV, per germline (reference sequence). The CDR3, as DNA: TGTGCCAGCACCTTAGCGGGAGGGCCGTACACCGGGGAGCTGTTTTTT. Its translation is CASTLAGGPYTGELFF.

The chain is built from TRBV5-1 and TRBJ2-2; D remains unclear. The length of the CDR3 is 15 residues. Deletions cut 1 base from V and 1 base from J, with 8 bases between. Germline lookup yields CDR1 SGHRS and CDR2 YFSETQ. The CDR3 protein is CASSLFDLNTGELFF. The CDR3 coding sequence is TGCGCCAGCAGCTTGTTCGACCTGAACACCGGGGAGCTGTTTTTT.

About this clone itself: Different DNA sequences within this sample yield the same CDR3. This rearrangement joins TRBV28 to TRBJ1-5; D is unclear. Trimming removed 6 bases at V and 0 bases at J, with 9 bases between. Germline V gene data show CDR1 as MDHEN and CDR2 as SYDVKM. This CDR3 contains 14 residues. CDR3 sequence: CASSSGYSNQPQHF. The CDR3, as DNA: TGTGCCAGCAGCAGCGGATATAGCAATCAGCCCCAGCATTTT.

This clone appeared once. The chain's CDR3 is CASSDQGTDTQYF. In DNA, the CDR3 is TGTGCCAGCAGCGATCAGGGCACAGATACGCAGTATTTT. The chain uses TRBV7-3 and TRBJ2-3; D is undetermined. The CDR3 is made up of 13 amino acids. Trimming took off 5 bases at V and 1 base at J, with 7 bases between the two ends. Germline CDR1 reads SGHTA; CDR2 reads FQGTGA.

The chain's CDR3 is CASSYGSSGTYEQYF. The DNA for the CDR3 is TGTGCCAGCAGTTACGGGTCTAGCGGGACCTACGAGCAGTACTTC. The rearrangement uses TRBV6-5 and TRBJ2-7; 9 nucleotides agree with TRBD2. V was pared by 2 bases and J by 2 bases, with 4 bases of the junction left unmatched. CDR3 size: 15 residues. Germline V gives CDR1 MNHEY, CDR2 SVGAGI.

The chain uses TRBV28 and TRBJ2-1; 13 positions agree with TRBD2. CDR3 length: 15 residues. The V and J ends lost 5 bases and 5 bases, in that order; junction bases with no gene match: 3. Germline assignment: CDR1 MDHEN and CDR2 SYDVKM. The CDR3 nucleotides read TGTGCCAGCAGTGTTGGGACTAGCGGGAACAATGAGCAGTTCTTC. Its protein product is CASSVGTSGNNEQFF.

The chain recombines TRBV27 with TRBJ2-6; D gene uncertain. Looked up from germline, CDR1 is MNHEY and CDR2 is SMNVEV (reference sequence). V was clipped by 3 bases and J by 1 base, with 7 bases between them. This CDR3 is 15 amino acids long. The CDR3 here is CASSFSSSGANVLTF. CDR3 bases: TGTGCCAGCAGTTTCAGCAGTTCTGGGGCCAACGTCCTGACTTTC.

J is TRBJ1-5 and V is TRBV28, with D possibly matching TRBD1 (6 bases). V was pared by 5 bases and J by 5 bases, with 16 bases between. Germline CDR1 reads MDHEN; CDR2 reads SYDVKM. This CDR3 spans 15 amino acids. CDR3 sequence: CASSPYRDNHQPQHF. CDR3 nucleotides: TGTGCCAGCAGTCCGTACCGGGACAACCATCAGCCCCAGCATTTT.

This clone was detected only once. The chain has TRBV18 and TRBJ2-3; 16 bases are a match to TRBD2. CDR3 size: 19 residues. Germline CDR1 is KGHSH and CDR2 is LQKENI. V shed 0 bases, J shed 2 bases, and the junction held 5 bases outside the gene matches. The CDR3 is CASSPPGTSGRAVTDTQYF. In DNA, the CDR3 is TGTGCCAGCTCACCACCGGGGACTAGCGGGAGGGCCGTCACAGATACGCAGTATTTT. Full variable domain (missing parts from reference TRBV18 and TRBJ2-3): NAGVMQNPRHLVRRRGQEARLRCSPMKGHSHVYWYRQLPEEGLKFMVYLQKENIIDESGMPKERFSAEFPKEGPSILRIQQVVRGDSAAYFCASSPPGTSGRAVTDTQYFGPGTRLTVL.

The rearrangement uses TRBV7-9 and TRBJ2-7; D is perhaps TRBD2 (5 bases). V was shortened by 1 base and J by 0 bases, with 13 bases between the two germline ends. Germline CDR1 reads SEHNR; CDR2 reads FQNEAQ (reference sequence). The CDR3 has 16 amino acids. CDR3 in amino acids: CASSLVRSESSYEQYF. The CDR3 region has the DNA TGTGCCAGCAGCTTAGTCCGTAGCGAAAGCTCCTACGAGCAGTACTTC.

The chain joins TRBV4-1 to TRBJ2-3; D remains unclear. The CDR3 is 12 amino acids. V dropped 5 bases and J dropped 2 bases, with 5 bases sitting between them. Per germline, CDR1 MGHRA and CDR2 YSYEKL. The CDR3 reads CASSSYTDTQYF. The CDR3 bases are TGCGCCAGCAGCTCGTACACAGATACGCAGTATTTT.

The chain uses TRBV5-4 and TRBJ2-5; 7 bases agree with TRBD1. With 5 bases clipped from V and 2 bases from J, the junction kept 9 bases outside the gene matches. The CDR3 loop spans 15 amino acids. In germline, CDR1 is SGHNT, CDR2 YYREEE (reference sequence). The CDR3 nucleotides are TGTGCCAGCAGAACAACACCGGGACAGCAAGAGACCCAGTACTTC. As protein: CASRTTPGQQETQYF.

The gene calls are TRBV5-8 and TRBJ1-5; D gene ambiguous. V lost 6 bases and J 6 bases, leaving 13 bases between the germline ends. Germline V gene sequence: CDR1 SGHTS, CDR2 YDEGEE. The CDR3 loop spans 13 amino acids. Written as DNA, the CDR3 is TGTGCCAGCACCTTCGGGGTCGGTCAGCCCCAGCATTTT. The encoded protein is CASTFGVGQPQHF.

The CDR3 protein is CSALSGQEANQPQHF. CDR3 sequence (DNA): TGCAGCGCACTTTCGGGACAGGAGGCCAATCAGCCCCAGCATTTT. The chain recombines TRBV29-1 with TRBJ1-5, with TRBD1 matching over 8 bases. The CDR3 runs 15 residues. The V and J ends lost 7 bases and 3 bases, in that order; junction bases with no gene match: 11. CDR1 and CDR2 from the germline V gene are SQVTM and ANQGSEA.

This clone appeared a single time. The chain is built from TRBV7-3 and TRBJ2-1; D is uncertain. The CDR3 length is 13 residues. Germline V gives CDR1 SGHTA, CDR2 FQGTGA. V dropped 6 bases and J dropped 8 bases, with 14 bases sitting between them. The CDR3 loop is CASRLGYSDEQFF. The CDR3 nucleotides read TGTGCCAGCAGGTTGGGTTATTCGGATGAGCAGTTCTTC.

With regard to this clone: Mismatch with germline at one junction end may stem from a read error. The rearrangement joins TRBV6-6 to TRBJ2-7; TRBD1 agrees at 7 bases. This CDR3 is built from 15 residues. CDR1 and CDR2 from the germline V gene are MNHNY and SVGAGI (reference sequence). As DNA, the CDR3 is TGTGCCAGCAGCTACTCGCCGGGACAGACCTACGAGCAGTACTTC. The encoded protein is CASSYSPGQTYEQYF.

V and J are TRBV14 and TRBJ1-2, with 11 bases matching TRBD1. The CDR3 is 14 residues long. From germline, CDR1 is SGHDN and CDR2 FVKESK. Germline trimming cut 3 bases from V and 6 bases from J; bases unmatched to any gene: 3. CDR3: CASSHGQGADGYTF. The CDR3 region has the DNA TGTGCCAGCAGCCATGGACAGGGGGCTGATGGCTACACCTTC.

This clone has a single count. The V call is TRBV7-2, the J call TRBJ2-1, with D possibly being TRBD2 (5 bases). Trimming pared 3 bases from V and 6 bases from J, leaving 6 bases between. Germline V gene lookup returns CDR1 SGHTA and CDR2 FQGNSA. The CDR3 loop spans 12 amino acids. CDR3 in amino acids: CASSFTSNEQFF. The CDR3 bases are TGTGCCAGCAGCTTCACTAGCAATGAGCAGTTCTTC.